This T cell receptor beta chain is from a study of metastatic and nonmetastatic thyroid tumors. At the level of the study: Malignant and benign thyroid patients had repertoires compared in peripheral blood and tumor or nodule tissue.

V lost 3 bases and J 3 bases, leaving 15 bases between the germline ends. Germline CDR1 reads DFQATT; CDR2 reads SNEGSKA (reference sequence). The CDR3 spans 15 residues. In the source study's methods: Clinicopathological groups differed in CDR3, with these differences serving to build a distant-metastasis classifier for papillary thyroid cancer. From the PCR reads, TCRdb re-called clones with MiXCR. The V and J calls, along with clone size, are taken from TCRdb and not from the paper's own processing. The sample contains approximately 38,000 clones, around 17% of which appear only once. Thyroid surgery was preceded by no treatment in any patient.

The sequencing input was tumor tissue. This chain joins TRBV20-1 and TRBJ1-5; D is perhaps TRBD1 (6 bases). This TCR was sampled from a female donor with papillary thyroid cancer or a benign thyroid nodule (not recorded which). Some clones in this sample may be carry-over from other donors' samples. The CDR3 reads CSASRGAVVNQPQHF. The CDR3 region has the DNA TGCAGTGCTAGTCGGGGGGCTGTCGTCAATCAGCCCCAGCATTTT.